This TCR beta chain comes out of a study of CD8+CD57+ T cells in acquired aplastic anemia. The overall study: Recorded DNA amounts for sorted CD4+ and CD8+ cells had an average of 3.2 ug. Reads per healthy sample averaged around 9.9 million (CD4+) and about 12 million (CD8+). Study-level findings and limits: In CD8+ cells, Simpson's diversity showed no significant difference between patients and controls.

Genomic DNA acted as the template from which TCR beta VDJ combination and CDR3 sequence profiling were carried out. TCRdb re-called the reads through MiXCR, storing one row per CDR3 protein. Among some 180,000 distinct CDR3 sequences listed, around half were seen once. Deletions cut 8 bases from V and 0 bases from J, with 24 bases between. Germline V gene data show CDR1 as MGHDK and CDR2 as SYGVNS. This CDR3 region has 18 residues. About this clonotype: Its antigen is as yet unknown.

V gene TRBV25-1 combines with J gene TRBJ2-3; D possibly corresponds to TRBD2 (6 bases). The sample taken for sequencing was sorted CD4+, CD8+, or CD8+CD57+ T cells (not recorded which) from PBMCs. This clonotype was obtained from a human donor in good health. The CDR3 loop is CASLGTLGTGASTDTQYF. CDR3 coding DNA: TGTGCCAGCCTCGGGACTCTGGGGACTGGTGCTAGCACAGATACGCAGTATTTT.